This TCR beta chain is from a study of blood T cell repertoires in COVID-19. Profiling relied on immunoSEQ multiplex PCR, and the TCRdb table lists in-frame clones only, not all of them. This table holds 200,000 to 250,000 clones, 75% to 95% found once. This clone was detected a few times. V gave up 4 bases and J gave up 9 bases, with 22 bases separating them. The CDR3 contains 16 residues. CDR1 is SNHLY and CDR2 is FYNNEI in the germline V gene. Participants were aged about 18 to 89 years from 20 to 30 US areas. Donors in Cohort 3 who had recovered were those with two negative PCRs, healthcare professional clearance, or resolution of their symptoms.

The V call is TRBV2, the J call TRBJ1-5; D remains ambiguous. Sequences were obtained from PBMCs or T cells enriched from blood (not recorded which). This TCR was recovered from a woman younger than 35 who had recovered from COVID-19. The CDR3 DNA sequence: TGTGCCAGCAGTGTCCCCTTAAACAACCCATCAGGGCCCCAGCATTTT. Translation: CASSVPLNNPSGPQHF.